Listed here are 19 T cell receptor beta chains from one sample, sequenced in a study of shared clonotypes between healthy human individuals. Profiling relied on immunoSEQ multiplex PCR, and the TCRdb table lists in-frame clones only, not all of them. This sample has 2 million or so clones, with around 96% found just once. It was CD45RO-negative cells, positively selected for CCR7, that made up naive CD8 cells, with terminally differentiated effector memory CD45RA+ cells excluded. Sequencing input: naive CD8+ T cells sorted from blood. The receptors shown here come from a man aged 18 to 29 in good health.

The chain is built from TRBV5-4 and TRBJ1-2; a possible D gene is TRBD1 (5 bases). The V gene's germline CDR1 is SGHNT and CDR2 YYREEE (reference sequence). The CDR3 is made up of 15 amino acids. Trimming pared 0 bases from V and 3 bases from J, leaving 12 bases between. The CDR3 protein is CASSLADGTHYGYTF. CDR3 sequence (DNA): TGTGCCAGCAGCTTGGCCGATGGGACGCACTATGGCTACACCTTC.

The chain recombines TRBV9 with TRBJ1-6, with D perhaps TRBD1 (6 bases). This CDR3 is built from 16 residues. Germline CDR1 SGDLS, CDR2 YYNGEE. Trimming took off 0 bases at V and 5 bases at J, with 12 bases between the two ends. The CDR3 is CASSVDVGHHNSPLHF. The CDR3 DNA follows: TGTGCCAGCAGCGTAGACGTGGGACACCATAATTCACCCCTCCACTTT.

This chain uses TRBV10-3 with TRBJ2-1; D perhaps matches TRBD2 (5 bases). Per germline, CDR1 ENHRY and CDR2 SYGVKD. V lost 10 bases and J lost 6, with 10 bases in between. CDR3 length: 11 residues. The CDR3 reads CATIRGNEQFF. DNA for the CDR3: TGTGCCACCATCCGGGGCAATGAGCAGTTCTTC.

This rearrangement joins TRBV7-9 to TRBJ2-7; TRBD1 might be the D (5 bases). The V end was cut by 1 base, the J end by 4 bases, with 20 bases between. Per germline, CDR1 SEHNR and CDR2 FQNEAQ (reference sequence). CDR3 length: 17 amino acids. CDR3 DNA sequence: TGTGCCAGCAGCTTAGATTTTCCAGGGTCGGCTTCATACGAGCAGTACTTC. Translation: CASSLDFPGSASYEQYF. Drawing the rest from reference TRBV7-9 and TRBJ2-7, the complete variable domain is DTGVSQNPRHKITKRGQNVTFRCDPISEHNRLYWYRQTLGQGPEFLTYFQNEAQLEKSRLLSDRFSAERPKGSFSTLEIQRTEQGDSAMYLCASSLDFPGSASYEQYFGPGTRLTVT.

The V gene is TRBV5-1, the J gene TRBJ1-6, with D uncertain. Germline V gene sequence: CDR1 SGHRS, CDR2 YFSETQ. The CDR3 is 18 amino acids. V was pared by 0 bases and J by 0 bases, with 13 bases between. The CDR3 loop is CASSLGMTVSSYNSPLHF. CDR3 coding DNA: TGCGCCAGCAGCTTGGGGATGACCGTGAGCTCCTATAATTCACCCCTCCACTTT.

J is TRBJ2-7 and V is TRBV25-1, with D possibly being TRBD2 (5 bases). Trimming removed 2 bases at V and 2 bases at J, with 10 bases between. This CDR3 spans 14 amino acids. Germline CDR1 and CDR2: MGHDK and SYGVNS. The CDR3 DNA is TGTGCCAGCAGTGAAAACGGGGATCCCTACGAGCAGTACTTC. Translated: CASSENGDPYEQYF.

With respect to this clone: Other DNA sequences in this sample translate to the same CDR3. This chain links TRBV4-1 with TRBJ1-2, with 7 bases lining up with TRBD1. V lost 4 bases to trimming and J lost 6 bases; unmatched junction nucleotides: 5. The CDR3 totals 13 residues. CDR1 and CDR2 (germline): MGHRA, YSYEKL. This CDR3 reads CASSLQGGDGYTF. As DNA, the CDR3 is TGCGCCAGCAGCCTTCAGGGGGGCGATGGCTACACCTTC.

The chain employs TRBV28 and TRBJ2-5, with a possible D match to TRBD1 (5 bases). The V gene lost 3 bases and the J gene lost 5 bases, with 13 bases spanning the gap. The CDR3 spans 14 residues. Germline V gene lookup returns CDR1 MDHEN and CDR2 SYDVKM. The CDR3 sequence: CASSFGQGWETQYF. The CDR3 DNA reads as TGTGCCAGCAGTTTTGGTCAGGGTTGGGAGACCCAGTACTTC.

The CDR3 bases are TGTGCCAGCAGTGGAGGGGGTGAGCAGTTCTTC. Protein product: CASSGGGEQFF. The chain combines TRBV6-1 with TRBJ2-1, with D possibly TRBD1 on 6 matching bases. The CDR3 loop spans 11 amino acids. The V end was cut by 4 bases, the J end by 9 bases, with 7 bases between. Germline V lookup: CDR1 MNHNS, CDR2 SASEGT.

The CDR3 loop reads CAWESGTATDTQYF. The CDR3 DNA sequence: TGTGCCTGGGAATCCGGGACAGCGACAGATACGCAGTATTTT. V is TRBV30 and J is TRBJ2-3; 7 bases map to TRBD1. Trimming at V came to 5 bases and at J to 3 bases, leaving 8 bases not matched to a gene. Germline V gene sequence: CDR1 GTSNPN, CDR2 SVGIG (reference sequence). The CDR3 extends over 14 amino acids.

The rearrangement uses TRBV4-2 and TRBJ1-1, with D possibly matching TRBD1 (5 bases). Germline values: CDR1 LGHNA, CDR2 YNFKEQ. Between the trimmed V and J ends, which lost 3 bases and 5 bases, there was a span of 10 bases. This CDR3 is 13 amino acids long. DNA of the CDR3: TGTGCCAGCAGCCAGCGGGGGGGTACTGAAGCTTTCTTT. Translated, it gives CASSQRGGTEAFF.

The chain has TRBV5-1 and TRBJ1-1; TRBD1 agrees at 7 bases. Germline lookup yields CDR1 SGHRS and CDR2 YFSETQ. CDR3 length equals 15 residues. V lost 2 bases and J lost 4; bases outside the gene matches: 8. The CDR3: CASSLATGRVTEAFF. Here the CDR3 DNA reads TGCGCCAGCAGCTTAGCGACAGGGAGGGTCACTGAAGCTTTCTTT.

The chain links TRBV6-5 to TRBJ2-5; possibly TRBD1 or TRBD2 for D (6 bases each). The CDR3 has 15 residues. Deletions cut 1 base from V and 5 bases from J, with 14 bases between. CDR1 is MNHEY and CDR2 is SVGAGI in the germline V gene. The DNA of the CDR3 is TGTGCCAGCAGTTACTTTGGGGGGCCTGGGGAGACCCAGTACTTC. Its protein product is CASSYFGGPGETQYF.

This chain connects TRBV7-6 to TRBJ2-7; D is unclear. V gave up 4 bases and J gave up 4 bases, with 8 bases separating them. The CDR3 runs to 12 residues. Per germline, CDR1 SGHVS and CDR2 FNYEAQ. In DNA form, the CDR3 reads TGTGCCAGCAGCTGGGATGGTTACGAGCAGTACTTC. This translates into CASSWDGYEQYF.

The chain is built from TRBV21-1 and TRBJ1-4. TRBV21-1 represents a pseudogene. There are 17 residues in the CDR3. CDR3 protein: CASSNVRGRDLGEKLFF. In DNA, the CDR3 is TGTGCCAGCAGCAATGTGAGGGGACGGGATTTGGGGGAAAAACTGTTTTTT.

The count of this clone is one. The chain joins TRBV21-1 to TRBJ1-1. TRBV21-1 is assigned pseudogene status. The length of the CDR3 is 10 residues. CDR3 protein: CASSKANAFF. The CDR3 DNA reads TGTGCCAGCAGCAAAGCCAACGCTTTCTTT.

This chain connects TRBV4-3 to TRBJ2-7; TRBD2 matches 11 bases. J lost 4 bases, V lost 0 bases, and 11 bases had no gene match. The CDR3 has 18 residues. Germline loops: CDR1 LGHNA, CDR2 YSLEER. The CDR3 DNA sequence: TGCGCCAGCAGCCAAGAAGTAGCGGGAGGGCCGAACAGATACGAGCAGTACTTC. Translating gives CASSQEVAGGPNRYEQYF.

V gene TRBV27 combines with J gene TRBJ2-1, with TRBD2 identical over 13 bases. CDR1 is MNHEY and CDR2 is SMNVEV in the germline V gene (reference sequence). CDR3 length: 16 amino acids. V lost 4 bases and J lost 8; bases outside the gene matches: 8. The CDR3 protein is CASSSPPGLAGHEQFF. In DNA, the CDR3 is TGTGCCAGCAGTTCCCCTCCGGGACTAGCGGGGCATGAGCAGTTCTTC.

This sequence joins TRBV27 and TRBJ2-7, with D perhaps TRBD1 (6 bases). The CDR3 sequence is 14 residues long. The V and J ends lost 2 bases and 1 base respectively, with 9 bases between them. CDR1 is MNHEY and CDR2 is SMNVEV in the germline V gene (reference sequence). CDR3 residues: CASSLDGQSYEQYF. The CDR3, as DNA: TGTGCCAGCAGTTTAGACGGACAGTCCTACGAGCAGTACTTC.